This TCR beta chain was sequenced during a study of shared clonotypes between healthy human individuals. The deep-level immunoSEQ assay was used. Using immunoSEQ multiplex PCR, the repertoire was profiled, and TCRdb retains in-frame clones only, with some absent. Of approximately 940,000 clones in the sample, 60% to 85% were seen once. The CDR3 has 16 amino acids. Trimming removed 3 bases from V and 5 bases from J; junction bases left unmatched: 4. Germline CDR1 is WNHNN and CDR2 is SYGVQD (reference sequence). The V gene is TRBV10-1, the J gene TRBJ2-3; 14 bases fit TRBD2. The clonotype was recovered from a man between 18 and 35 years old in good health. The sequenced sample consisted of memory CD4+ T cells sorted from blood. The subset denotes: CD45RA-negative fraction. CDR3: CASSDRLAGGGDTQYF. As DNA, the CDR3 is TGCGCCAGCAGTGACCGACTAGCGGGAGGGGGAGATACGCAGTATTTT.